Below, one T cell receptor beta chain is given with its context. Its antigen is not identified. This specimen comes from a study of CD8+ T cells in alopecia areata. Study overall: Tofacitinib administration to treated patients was oral, at 5 to 10 mg twice daily.

Sample treatment: oral pan-JAK inhibitor, 5-10 mg twice daily. In alopecia areata patients, both lesional scalp punch biopsies and peripheral blood were collected. In each case, RNA was isolated and then reverse transcribed into cDNA as the sequencing template. Sequencing used immunoSEQ multiplex PCR; TCRdb keeps in-frame clones, though not all of them. The data hold about 140,000 clones, with roughly 82% observed a single time. Germline V gene sequence: CDR1 SGHTA, CDR2 FQGNSA. With V trimmed by 1 base and J by 3 bases, 3 bases remained unmatched. There are 15 residues in the CDR3. Points from the study as a whole: There were many expanded lesional clones persisting in scalp and blood during tofacitinib.

The receptor was isolated from a human donor with alopecia areata. The J gene is TRBJ2-7, the V gene TRBV7-2; TRBD1 agrees at 10 bases. Source: CD8+ T cells sorted from blood, taken at week 4, from a patient treated with tofacitinib. The CDR3 DNA reads as TGTGCCAGCAGCTTAGGCGGGACAGGGGTCTACGAGCAGTACTTC. Amino acids: CASSLGGTGVYEQYF.